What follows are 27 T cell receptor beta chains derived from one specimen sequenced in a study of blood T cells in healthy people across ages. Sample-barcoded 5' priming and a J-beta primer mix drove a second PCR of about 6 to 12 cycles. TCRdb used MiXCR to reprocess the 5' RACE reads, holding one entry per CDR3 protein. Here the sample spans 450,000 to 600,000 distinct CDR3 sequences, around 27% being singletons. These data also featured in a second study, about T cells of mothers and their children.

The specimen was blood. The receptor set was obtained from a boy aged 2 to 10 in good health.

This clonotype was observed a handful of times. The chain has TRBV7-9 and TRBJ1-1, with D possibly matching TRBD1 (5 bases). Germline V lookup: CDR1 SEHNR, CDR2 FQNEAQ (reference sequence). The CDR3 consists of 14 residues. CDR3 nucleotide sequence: TGTGCGGTCCCCGGGACCGGGATGAACACTGAAGCTTTCTTT. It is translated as CAVPGTGMNTEAFF.

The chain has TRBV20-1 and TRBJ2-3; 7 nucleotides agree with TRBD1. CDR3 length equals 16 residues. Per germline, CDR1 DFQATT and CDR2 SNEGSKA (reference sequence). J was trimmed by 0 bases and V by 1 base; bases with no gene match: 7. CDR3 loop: CSARGVRDSSTDTQYF. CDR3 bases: TGCAGTGCTAGAGGGGTCCGGGACAGCAGCACAGATACGCAGTATTTT.

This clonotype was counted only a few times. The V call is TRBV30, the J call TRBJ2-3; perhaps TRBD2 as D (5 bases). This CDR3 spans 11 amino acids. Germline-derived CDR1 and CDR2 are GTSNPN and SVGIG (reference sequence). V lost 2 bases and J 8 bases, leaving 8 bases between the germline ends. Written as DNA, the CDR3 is TGTGCCTGGAGTACTGGAGGTACGCAGTATTTT. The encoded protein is CAWSTGGTQYF.

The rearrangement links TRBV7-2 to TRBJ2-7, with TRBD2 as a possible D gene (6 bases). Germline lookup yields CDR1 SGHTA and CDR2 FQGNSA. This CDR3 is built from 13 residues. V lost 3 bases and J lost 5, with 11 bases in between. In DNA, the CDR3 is TGTGCCAGCAGCTTTCCGACGGGAGACGAGCAGTACTTC. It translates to CASSFPTGDEQYF.

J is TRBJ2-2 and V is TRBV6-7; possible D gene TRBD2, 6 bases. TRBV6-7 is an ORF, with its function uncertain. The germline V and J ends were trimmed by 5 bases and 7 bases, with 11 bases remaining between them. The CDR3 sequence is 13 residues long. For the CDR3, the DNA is TGTGCCAGCAGTCAGGAGGGGAACGGGGAGCTGTTTTTT. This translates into CASSQEGNGELFF.

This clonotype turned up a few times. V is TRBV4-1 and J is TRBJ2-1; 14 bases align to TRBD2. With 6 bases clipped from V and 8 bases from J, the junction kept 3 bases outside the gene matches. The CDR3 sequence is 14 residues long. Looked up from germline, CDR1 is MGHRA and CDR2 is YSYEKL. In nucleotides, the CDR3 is TGCGCCAGCAGACGACTAGCGGGAGGGGATGAGCAGTTCTTC. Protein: CASRRLAGGDEQFF.

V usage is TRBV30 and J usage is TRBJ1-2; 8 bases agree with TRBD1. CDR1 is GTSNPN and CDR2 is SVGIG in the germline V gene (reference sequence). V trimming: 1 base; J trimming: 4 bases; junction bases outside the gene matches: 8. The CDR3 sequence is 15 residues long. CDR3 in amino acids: CAWSEMGQVVYGYTF. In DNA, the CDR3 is TGTGCCTGGAGTGAAATGGGACAGGTCGTCTATGGCTACACCTTC.

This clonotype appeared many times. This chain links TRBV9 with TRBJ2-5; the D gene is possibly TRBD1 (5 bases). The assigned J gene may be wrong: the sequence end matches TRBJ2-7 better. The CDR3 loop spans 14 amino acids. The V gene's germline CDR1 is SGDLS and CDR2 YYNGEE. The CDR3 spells CASSPQTASYEQYF. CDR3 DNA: TGTGCCAGCAGCCCCCAGACAGCATCCTACGAGCAGTACTTC.

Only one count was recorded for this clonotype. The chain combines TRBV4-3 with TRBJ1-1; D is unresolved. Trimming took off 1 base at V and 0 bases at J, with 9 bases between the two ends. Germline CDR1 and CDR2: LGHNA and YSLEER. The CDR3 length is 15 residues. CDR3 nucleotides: TGCGCCAGCAGCCAAGTATCGGAGATGAACACTGAAGCTTTCTTT. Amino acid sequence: CASSQVSEMNTEAFF.

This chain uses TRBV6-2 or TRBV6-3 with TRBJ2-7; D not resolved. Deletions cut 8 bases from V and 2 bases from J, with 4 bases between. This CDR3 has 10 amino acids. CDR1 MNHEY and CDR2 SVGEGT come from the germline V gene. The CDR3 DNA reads TGTGCCAGCGGAACCTACGAGCAGTACTTC. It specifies CASGTYEQYF.

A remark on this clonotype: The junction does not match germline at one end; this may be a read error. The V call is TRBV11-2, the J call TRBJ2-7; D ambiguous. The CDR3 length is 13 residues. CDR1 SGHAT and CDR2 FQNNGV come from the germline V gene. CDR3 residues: CTSSLDTRYEQYF. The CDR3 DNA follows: TGTACCAGCAGCTTAGATACACGCTACGAGCAGTACTTC.

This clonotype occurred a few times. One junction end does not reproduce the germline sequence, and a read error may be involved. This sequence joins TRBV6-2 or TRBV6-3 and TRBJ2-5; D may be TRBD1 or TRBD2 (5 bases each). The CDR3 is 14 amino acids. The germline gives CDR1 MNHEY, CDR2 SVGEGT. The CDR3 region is CASSHSGTAGTQYF. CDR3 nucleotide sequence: TGTGCCAGCAGTCACTCCGGGACGGCGGGGACCCAGTACTTC.

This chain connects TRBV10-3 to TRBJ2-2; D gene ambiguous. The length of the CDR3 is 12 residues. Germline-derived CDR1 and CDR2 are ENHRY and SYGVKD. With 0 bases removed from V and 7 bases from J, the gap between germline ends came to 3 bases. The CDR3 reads CAISESDGELFF. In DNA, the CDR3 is TGTGCCATCAGTGAGTCCGACGGGGAGCTGTTTTTT.

The CDR3 here is CAWNAGRSTGANVLTF. The CDR3 nucleotides are TGTGCCTGGAACGCGGGACGATCTACTGGGGCCAACGTCCTGACTTTC. This chain uses TRBV30 with TRBJ2-6; D possibly corresponds to TRBD2 (6 bases). Germline V gene data show CDR1 as GTSNPN and CDR2 as SVGIG (reference sequence). V was clipped by 4 bases and J by 2 bases, with 15 bases between them. The CDR3 sequence is 16 residues long.

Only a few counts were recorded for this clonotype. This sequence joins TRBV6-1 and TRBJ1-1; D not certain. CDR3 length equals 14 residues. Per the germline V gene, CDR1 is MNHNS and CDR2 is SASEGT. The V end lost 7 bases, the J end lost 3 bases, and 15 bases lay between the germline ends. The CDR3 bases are TGTGCCAGCAACCCTATTTTAGCCGACACTGAAGCTTTCTTT. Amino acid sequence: CASNPILADTEAFF.

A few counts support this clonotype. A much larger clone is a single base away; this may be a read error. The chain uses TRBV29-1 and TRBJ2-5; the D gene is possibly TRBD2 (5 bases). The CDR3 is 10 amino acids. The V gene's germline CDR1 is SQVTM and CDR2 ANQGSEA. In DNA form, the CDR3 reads TGCAGCGTTGTCGGGGAGACCCAGTGCTTC. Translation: CSVVGETQCF.

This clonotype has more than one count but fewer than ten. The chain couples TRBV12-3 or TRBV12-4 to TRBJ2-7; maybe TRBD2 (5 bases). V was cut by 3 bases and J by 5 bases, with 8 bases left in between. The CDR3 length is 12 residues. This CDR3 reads CASSLQEDEQYF. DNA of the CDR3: TGTGCCAGCAGTTTGCAGGAGGACGAGCAGTACTTC.

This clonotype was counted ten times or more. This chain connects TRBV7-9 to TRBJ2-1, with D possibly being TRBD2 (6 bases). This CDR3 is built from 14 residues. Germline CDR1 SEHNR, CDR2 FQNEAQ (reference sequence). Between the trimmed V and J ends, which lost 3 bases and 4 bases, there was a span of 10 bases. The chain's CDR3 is CASSLSGSYNEQFF. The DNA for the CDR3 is TGTGCCAGCAGCTTGAGCGGGTCTTACAATGAGCAGTTCTTC.

CDR3 amino acids: CASQEGQGTQETQYF. The CDR3 coding sequence is TGCGCCAGCCAAGAGGGACAGGGTACTCAAGAGACCCAGTACTTC. The rearrangement uses TRBV4-3 and TRBJ2-5, with 9 positions matching TRBD1. The CDR3 runs 15 residues. Germline CDR1 and CDR2: LGHNA and YSLEER. Unmatched junction bases numbered 9, after V lost 8 bases and J lost 2 bases.

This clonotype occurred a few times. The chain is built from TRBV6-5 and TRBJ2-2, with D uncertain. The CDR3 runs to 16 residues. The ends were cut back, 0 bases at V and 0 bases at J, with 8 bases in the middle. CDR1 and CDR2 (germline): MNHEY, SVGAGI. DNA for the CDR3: TGTGCCAGCAGTTACTCGGGAAGCTCGAACACCGGGGAGCTGTTTTTT. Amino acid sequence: CASSYSGSSNTGELFF.

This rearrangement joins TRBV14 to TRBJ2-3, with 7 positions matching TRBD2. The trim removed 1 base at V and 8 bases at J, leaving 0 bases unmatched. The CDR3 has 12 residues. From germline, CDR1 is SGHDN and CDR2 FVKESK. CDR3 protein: CASSQVAGTQYF. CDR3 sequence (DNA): TGTGCCAGCAGCCAAGTAGCGGGTACGCAGTATTTT.

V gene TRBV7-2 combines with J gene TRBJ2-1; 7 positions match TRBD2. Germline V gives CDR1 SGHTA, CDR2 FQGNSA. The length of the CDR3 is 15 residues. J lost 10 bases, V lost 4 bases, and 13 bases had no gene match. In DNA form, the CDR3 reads TGTGCCAGCAGCTCCAGGGTGTGGGAGGGCCGGGAGCAGTTCTTC. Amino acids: CASSSRVWEGREQFF.

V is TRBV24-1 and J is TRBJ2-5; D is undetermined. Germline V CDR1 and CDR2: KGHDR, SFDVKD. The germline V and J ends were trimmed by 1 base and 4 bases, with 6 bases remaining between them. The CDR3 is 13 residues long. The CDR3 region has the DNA TGTGCCACCAGTGATTTATTCGGAGAGACCCAGTACTTC. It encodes CATSDLFGETQYF.

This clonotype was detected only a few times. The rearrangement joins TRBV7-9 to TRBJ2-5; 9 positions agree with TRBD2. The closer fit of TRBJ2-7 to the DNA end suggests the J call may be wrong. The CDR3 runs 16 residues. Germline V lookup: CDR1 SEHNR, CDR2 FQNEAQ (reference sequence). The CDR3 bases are TGTGCCAGCAGCTTACAAGGCGGGAGGGCCGTCTACGAGCAGTACTTC. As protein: CASSLQGGRAVYEQYF.

In DNA form, the CDR3 reads TGTGCCAGCAGTCTAACATCCGGGACTAGCGGACCCTACGAGCAGTACTTC. Protein sequence: CASSLTSGTSGPYEQYF. The chain recombines TRBV12-3 or TRBV12-4 with TRBJ2-7; 11 bases map to TRBD2. CDR3 size: 17 residues. V dropped 5 bases and J dropped 2; count of bases not matched to a gene: 11.

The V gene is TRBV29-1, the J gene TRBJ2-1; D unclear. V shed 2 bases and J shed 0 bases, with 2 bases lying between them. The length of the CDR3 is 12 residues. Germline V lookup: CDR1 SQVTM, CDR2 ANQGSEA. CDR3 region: CSVEISYNEQFF. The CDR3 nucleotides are TGCAGCGTTGAAATCTCCTACAATGAGCAGTTCTTC.

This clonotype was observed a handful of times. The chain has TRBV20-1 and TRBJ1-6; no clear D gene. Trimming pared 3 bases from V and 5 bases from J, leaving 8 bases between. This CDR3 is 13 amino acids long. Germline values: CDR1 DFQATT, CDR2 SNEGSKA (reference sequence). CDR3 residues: CSARGIDNSPLHF. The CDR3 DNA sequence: TGCAGTGCTAGGGGGATCGATAATTCACCCCTCCACTTT.